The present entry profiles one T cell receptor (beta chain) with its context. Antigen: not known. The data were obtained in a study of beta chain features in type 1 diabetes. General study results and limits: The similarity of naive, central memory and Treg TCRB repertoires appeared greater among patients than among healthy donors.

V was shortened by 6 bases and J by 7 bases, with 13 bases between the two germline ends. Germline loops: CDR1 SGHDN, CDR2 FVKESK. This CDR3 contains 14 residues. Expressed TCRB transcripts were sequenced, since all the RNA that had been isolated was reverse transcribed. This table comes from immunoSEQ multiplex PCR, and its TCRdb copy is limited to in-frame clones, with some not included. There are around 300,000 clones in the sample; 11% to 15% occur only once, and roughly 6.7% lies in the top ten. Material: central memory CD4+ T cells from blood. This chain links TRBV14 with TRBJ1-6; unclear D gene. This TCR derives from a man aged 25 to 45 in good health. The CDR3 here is CASRPSIHNSPLHF. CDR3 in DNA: TGTGCCAGCAGGCCCAGTATCCACAATTCACCCCTCCACTTT.